Presented here are 21 T cell receptor beta chains from one specimen sequenced in a study of human T cells and chemical hapten exposure. Time point here: pre-sensitization, week 0. Specified treatment: therapeutic diphenylcyclopropenone sensitization with weekly scalp DPC. TCRdb redid the calling of the RACE reads with MiXCR, one entry per CDR3 protein. The sample yields 95,000 to 150,000 distinct CDR3 sequences, roughly 14% seen once. Sequenced material: whole blood, taken in connection with sensitization to the hapten diphenylcyclopropenone (DPC). These receptors all come from a woman between 18 and 30 years old with alopecia areata. Some clones in this sample may be carry-over from other donors' samples.

This clonotype was seen ten or more times. The chain's CDR3 is CAWSGPGQGLGSNQPQHF. The CDR3, as DNA: TGTGCCTGGAGTGGACCGGGACAGGGGCTAGGAAGCAATCAGCCCCAGCATTTT. The chain combines TRBV30 with TRBJ1-5; 10 nucleotides line up with TRBD1. V was clipped by 1 base and J by 1 base; unmatched bases: 10. The CDR3 length is 18 residues. Germline assignment: CDR1 GTSNPN and CDR2 SVGIG (reference sequence).

This clonotype appeared many times. This chain links TRBV7-9 with TRBJ1-4, with D unresolved. This CDR3 has 15 residues. Trimming shortened V by 4 bases and J by 0 bases, and 9 bases separated the two germline ends. Germline-derived CDR1 and CDR2 are SEHNR and FQNEAQ (reference sequence). As DNA, the CDR3 is TGTGCCAGCAGCTCAGCTTTCGCAACTAATGAAAAACTGTTTTTT. Protein sequence: CASSSAFATNEKLFF. The full variable domain, its missing parts supplied by reference TRBV7-9 and TRBJ1-4, is DTGVSQNPRHKITKRGQNVTFRCDPISEHNRLYWYRQTLGQGPEFLTYFQNEAQLEKSRLLSDRFSAERPKGSFSTLEIQRTEQGDSAMYLCASSSAFATNEKLFFGSGTQLSVL.

This clonotype appeared a few times. V is TRBV7-2 and J is TRBJ2-2; TRBD2 agrees at 8 bases. J lost 4 bases, V lost 5 bases, and 15 bases had no gene match. Germline V gene lookup returns CDR1 SGHTA and CDR2 FQGNSA. The CDR3 length is 18 residues. The CDR3: CASSQEKRVAGRTGELFF. In nucleotides, the CDR3 is TGTGCCAGCAGCCAGGAAAAGCGAGTAGCGGGGCGCACCGGGGAGCTGTTTTTT.

This clonotype has just a few counts. This sequence joins TRBV2 and TRBJ1-1; no clear D gene. Trimming removed 8 bases from V and 4 bases from J, with 5 bases in between. The CDR3 length is 10 residues. CDR1 and CDR2 from the germline V gene are SNHLY and FYNNEI. The CDR3 region is CASRSTEAFF. In DNA form, the CDR3 reads TGTGCCAGCCGGAGCACTGAAGCTTTCTTT.

V and J are TRBV20-1 and TRBJ2-1, with 13 bases identical to TRBD2. CDR3 length equals 15 residues. Trimming took 6 bases from V and 4 from J; bases not matched to a gene: 6. CDR1 and CDR2 from the germline V gene are DFQATT and SNEGSKA (reference sequence). In nucleotides, the CDR3 is TGCAGTGCCGTCCCGGGACTAGCGGGGTACAATGAGCAGTTCTTC. Translating it yields CSAVPGLAGYNEQFF.

The chain combines TRBV27 with TRBJ1-1, with a possible D match to TRBD1 (6 bases). This CDR3 has 14 amino acids. V was clipped by 8 bases and J by 6 bases, with 19 bases between them. Per germline, CDR1 MNHEY and CDR2 SMNVEV (reference sequence). The CDR3, as DNA: TGTGCCAGCTCAAGACAGGTTTTTCGATCTGAAGCTTTCTTT. Its translation: CASSRQVFRSEAFF.

This clonotype was recorded a few times. The rearrangement joins TRBV6-5 to TRBJ1-1; D is unresolved. Trimming pared 5 bases from V and 5 bases from J, leaving 12 bases between. Germline CDR1 reads MNHEY; CDR2 reads SVGAGI. The length of the CDR3 is 13 residues. The CDR3, as DNA: TGTGCCAGCAGTCGTCCTCAGAGTACTGAAGCTTTCTTT. This encodes CASSRPQSTEAFF.

The chain joins TRBV5-3 to TRBJ1-1, with 9 bases that match TRBD1. TRBV5-3 falls under the ORF class, with uncertain function. Trimming took 1 base from V and 6 from J; bases not matched to a gene: 16. The CDR3 loop spans 18 amino acids. CDR3 sequence: CARSLTHRGRPKGPEAFF. The CDR3 DNA sequence: TGTGCCAGAAGCTTGACCCACAGGGGGCGTCCGAAGGGACCTGAAGCTTTCTTT.

The chain joins TRBV11-2 to TRBJ2-3; a possible D gene is TRBD2 (6 bases). V was trimmed by 5 bases and J by 6 bases, leaving 15 bases between them. CDR3 length equals 14 residues. Germline CDR1 is SGHAT and CDR2 is FQNNGV. Written as DNA, the CDR3 is TGTGCCAGCAGCCCACTCACCGGGGGTGATACGCAGTATTTT. Its protein product is CASSPLTGGDTQYF. The variable domain in full, with the rest retrieved from reference TRBV11-2 and TRBJ2-3, is EAGVAQSPRYKIIEKRQSVAFWCNPISGHATLYWYQQILGQGPKLLIQFQNNGVVDDSQLPKDRFSAERLKGVDSTLKIQPAKLEDSAVYLCASSPLTGGDTQYFGPGTRLTVL.

This clonotype has just a few counts. Here the CDR3 reads CSASGPTERGNQPQHF. CDR3 DNA sequence: TGCAGCGCTTCGGGCCCGACAGAAAGGGGCAATCAGCCCCAGCATTTT. This rearrangement joins TRBV29-1 to TRBJ1-5, with TRBD1 as a possible D gene (5 bases). Germline V gives CDR1 SQVTM, CDR2 ANQGSEA. The CDR3 consists of 16 residues. V lost 7 bases and J 2 bases, leaving 21 bases between the germline ends.

The chain couples TRBV11-2 to TRBJ2-7; 13 nucleotides agree with TRBD2. V dropped 4 bases and J dropped 2; count of bases not matched to a gene: 14. Germline CDR1 reads SGHAT; CDR2 reads FQNNGV. The CDR3 spans 19 residues. CDR3 protein: CASSSETSGGLLGAYEQYF. Written as DNA, the CDR3 is TGTGCCAGCAGCTCGGAGACTAGCGGGGGGCTCCTAGGGGCCTACGAGCAGTACTTC.

The chain joins TRBV3-1 to TRBJ2-7; tentatively, D is TRBD2 (6 bases). In germline, CDR1 is LGHDT, CDR2 YNNKEL (reference sequence). The CDR3 has 15 amino acids. V lost 1 base and J 6 bases, leaving 16 bases between the germline ends. The DNA of the CDR3 is TGTGCCAGCAGCCAAGGAGGGCGGGGCACCTGCGAGCAGTACTTC. Residues: CASSQGGRGTCEQYF.

V is TRBV20-1 and J is TRBJ2-3; TRBD2 aligns across 15 bases. CDR3 length: 16 amino acids. CDR1 DFQATT and CDR2 SNEGSKA come from the germline V gene (reference sequence). J was trimmed by 6 bases and V by 6 bases; bases with no gene match: 10. The CDR3 sequence is CSATGLAGGPGDTQYF. The DNA of the CDR3 is TGCAGTGCAACCGGACTAGCGGGGGGGCCTGGCGATACGCAGTATTTT.

This clonotype occurred many times. The chain recombines TRBV6-2 or TRBV6-3 with TRBJ2-7; 7 bases are shared with TRBD2. CDR3 length: 17 amino acids. V was clipped by 6 bases and J by 2 bases; unmatched bases: 16. Germline loops: CDR1 MNHEY, CDR2 SVGEGT. This chain's CDR3 is CASSLNVLARPPYEQYF. The CDR3 coding sequence is TGTGCCAGCAGCCTCAACGTACTAGCGCGACCTCCCTACGAGCAGTACTTC.

This clonotype was detected many times. J is TRBJ1-1 and V is TRBV7-2, with D unresolved. Trimming cost V 0 bases and J 1 base, with 3 bases left between them. Germline assignment: CDR1 SGHTA and CDR2 FQGNSA. The CDR3 has 13 residues. DNA of the CDR3: TGTGCCAGCAGCTTAGCGGGGAACACTGAAGCTTTCTTT. This gives the protein CASSLAGNTEAFF.

This clonotype was detected a few times. The chain joins TRBV4-3 to TRBJ2-3; D is uncertain. Germline assignment: CDR1 LGHNA and CDR2 YSLEER. V lost 1 base and J lost 3, with 14 bases in between. The CDR3 loop spans 16 amino acids. The CDR3 bases are TGCGCCAGCAGCCAAGCCCCGTCGGGTAGGACAGATACGCAGTATTTT. This codes for CASSQAPSGRTDTQYF.

This clonotype was observed many times. The chain employs TRBV25-1 and TRBJ1-1; D is undetermined. Germline lookup yields CDR1 MGHDK and CDR2 SYGVNS. V dropped 1 base and J dropped 2 bases, with 8 bases sitting between them. The CDR3 is 14 residues long. In nucleotides, the CDR3 is TGTGCCAGCAGTGAATCAACCCACAACACTGAAGCTTTCTTT. It specifies CASSESTHNTEAFF.

The chain has TRBV20-1 and TRBJ2-5, with TRBD2 matching 9 bases. The CDR3 totals 14 residues. Germline V CDR1 and CDR2: DFQATT, SNEGSKA (reference sequence). With V trimmed by 6 bases and J by 2 bases, 7 bases remained unmatched. This chain's CDR3 is CSATIAGAQETQYF. For the CDR3, the DNA is TGCAGTGCAACTATAGCGGGGGCACAAGAGACCCAGTACTTC.

This clonotype occurred many times. The J gene is TRBJ1-1, the V gene TRBV27, with a weak D call TRBD1 (6 bases). Trimming shortened V by 1 base and J by 1 base, and 16 bases separated the two germline ends. Per germline, CDR1 MNHEY and CDR2 SMNVEV (reference sequence). CDR3 length equals 17 residues. CDR3 bases: TGTGCCAGCAGTTTATGGTGGCAGGGGACGCGGAACACTGAAGCTTTCTTT. Translation gives CASSLWWQGTRNTEAFF.

This clonotype occurred many times. Here the CDR3 reads CASSFGSSYEQYF. CDR3 DNA: TGCGCCAGCAGCTTTGGTAGCTCCTACGAGCAGTACTTC. The chain uses TRBV5-1 and TRBJ2-7; D uncertain. Germline assignment: CDR1 SGHRS and CDR2 YFSETQ. Trimming took off 2 bases at V and 0 bases at J, with 6 bases between the two ends. The CDR3 loop spans 13 amino acids.

Only a few counts were recorded for this clonotype. The chain joins TRBV5-6 to TRBJ2-5, with D possibly being TRBD1 (5 bases). Germline loops: CDR1 SGHDT, CDR2 YYEEEE. The germline V and J ends were trimmed by 0 bases and 1 base, with 16 bases remaining between them. CDR3 length equals 17 residues. For the CDR3, the DNA is TGTGCCAGCAGCTTGGTTTCCCAGGGCACCTTCCAAGAGACCCAGTACTTC. It yields the protein CASSLVSQGTFQETQYF.